This TCR beta chain derives from a study of blood T cell repertoires in COVID-19. As for the study in general: Specimens from acute and convalescent COVID-19 originated in the United States, Italy and Spain. Sources were T cells, B-cell-depleted T cells, or PBMCs; the material itself was cDNA or gDNA.

Under the authors' procedure: How many nucleated cells were present was estimated from reference gene primer amplification. The data were produced by immunoSEQ multiplex PCR, yet TCRdb's version contains in-frame clones alone and is incomplete. V, J and clone size are those of that table, while D and trimming were read from the DNA. The sample lists around 300,000 clones, around 86% occurring once. This CDR3 region has 16 residues. Trimming at V came to 7 bases and at J to 5 bases, leaving 16 bases not matched to a gene. CDR1 LNHDA and CDR2 SQIVND come from the germline V gene (reference sequence). The gene calls are TRBV19 and TRBJ2-7, with 8 bases lining up with TRBD2. The TCR was taken from a woman aged 35 to 49 who had recovered from COVID-19. The sequencing input was peripheral blood. The CDR3 reads CASTPFGAGENNEQYF. The CDR3 region has the DNA TGTGCCAGTACCCCTTTCGGAGCGGGAGAAAATAACGAGCAGTACTTC.